These T cell receptor beta chains were read from a single sample in a study of OX40 agonist ivuxolimab in advanced cancers. Libraries were prepared by immunoSEQ multiplex PCR; TCRdb keeps only in-frame clonotypes and omits some of them. The data hold 92,000 or so clones, with 70% to 85% observed a single time. The sample here was CD4+ or CD8+ T cells sorted from blood, taken in a trial of the OX40 agonist ivuxolimab. The origin of the receptors is an adult with an advanced solid tumor such as melanoma, head and neck, liver or kidney cancer. Both conserved end residues are part of each CDR3. D genes are given only for firm matches. Not all rows give a size; the values are once, few, many and, for expanded clones, a class.

CDR3 protein,CDR3 DNA,clone size,V gene,J gene,D gene
CASSLVVLEGGRNTIYF,TGTGCCAGCAGCTTAGTGGTCCTAGAAGGGGGCCGAAACACCATATATTTT,-,TRBV7-9,TRBJ1-3,TRBD1
CASSPEEGLNEKLFF,TGTGCCAGCAGTCCTGAGGAAGGTCTAAATGAAAAACTGTTTTTT,once,TRBV5-8,TRBJ1-4,-
CASSRDGSSNYGYTF,TGCGCCAGCAGCAGGGACGGAAGCTCAAACTATGGCTACACCTTC,-,TRBV5-1,TRBJ1-2,-
CASASGTGNTEAFF,TGTGCCAGTGCTTCAGGAACAGGGAACACTGAAGCTTTCTTT,once,TRBV19,TRBJ1-1,-
CASSQGGLHSGNTIYF,TGCGCCAGCAGCCAAGGGGGACTCCACTCTGGAAACACCATATATTTT,-,TRBV4-3,TRBJ1-3,-
CASSSPGTGANVLTF,TGTGCCAGCAGTTCACCAGGGACGGGGGCCAACGTCCTGACTTTC,once,TRBV27,TRBJ2-6,-
CASSPISYEQYF,TGTGCCAGCAGCCCGATCTCCTACGAGCAGTACTTC,-,TRBV6-5,TRBJ2-7,-
CASSLSSVNEKLFF,TGTGCCAGCAGCTTGTCATCAGTTAATGAAAAACTGTTTTTT,once,TRBV7-8,TRBJ1-4,-
CASSYGGGETQYF,TGCGCCAGCAGTTACGGGGGAGGAGAGACCCAGTACTTC,once,TRBV10-1,TRBJ2-5,-
CASSQEGFLAGGITDTQYF,TGTGCCAGCAGCCAAGAAGGGTTCCTAGCGGGAGGCATCACAGATACGCAGTATTTT,-,TRBV4-2,TRBJ2-3,TRBD2
CASSRNSGNTIYF,TGTGCCAGCAGCCGGAACTCTGGAAACACCATATATTTT,-,TRBV6-6,TRBJ1-3,-
CASSPGLAPETQYF,TGTGCCAGCAGCCCCGGACTAGCGCCAGAGACCCAGTACTTC,-,TRBV7-2,TRBJ2-5,TRBD2
CASSSRTSGLDTQYF,TGCGCCAGCAGCTCCCGGACTAGCGGGTTAGATACGCAGTATTTT,-,TRBV5-1,TRBJ2-3,TRBD2
CAWALTGPNYGYTF,TGTGCCTGGGCCCTCACAGGGCCCAACTATGGCTACACCTTC,-,TRBV30,TRBJ1-2,-
CASSEGAEADTQYF,TGTGCCAGCAGTGAGGGGGCGGAGGCGGATACGCAGTATTTT,few,TRBV6-1,TRBJ2-3,-
CASSQHQEGTEAFF,TGTGCCAGCAGCCAACACCAAGAGGGGACTGAAGCTTTCTTT,once,TRBV14,TRBJ1-1,-
CAWSATGGGDGGYTF,TGTGCCTGGAGTGCCACAGGGGGCGGGGATGGCGGCTACACCTTC,-,TRBV30,TRBJ1-2,TRBD1
CASSFFSGAYEQYF,TGTGCCAGCAGCTTCTTTTCCGGGGCTTACGAGCAGTACTTC,-,TRBV7-2,TRBJ2-7,-
CAWSVQGGSYEQYF,TGTGCCTGGAGTGTACAGGGAGGCTCCTACGAGCAGTACTTC,-,TRBV30,TRBJ2-7,-
CASRGQPNSNQPQHF,TGTGCCAGCAGAGGACAGCCTAATAGCAATCAGCCCCAGCATTTT,-,TRBV6-5,TRBJ1-5,-
CASSLGGRADTQYF,TGTGCCAGCAGCTTGGGCGGGAGGGCAGATACGCAGTATTTT,-,TRBV7-9,TRBJ2-3,TRBD2
CASRATDSYEQYF,TGTGCCAGCAGGGCCACGGACTCCTACGAGCAGTACTTC,-,TRBV6-5,TRBJ2-7,-
CASSLGRGTSTDTQYF,TGCGCCAGCAGCTTGGGGCGGGGGACTAGCACAGATACGCAGTATTTT,-,TRBV5-1,TRBJ2-3,TRBD2
CASSEFGTAEAFF,TGTGCCAGCAGTGAATTCGGGACAGCTGAAGCTTTCTTT,-,TRBV25-1,TRBJ1-1,TRBD1
CASSLDTGLRSYTF,TGTGCCAGCAGCTTGGATACTGGACTTAGAAGCTACACCTTC,-,TRBV7-8,TRBJ1-2,-
CASSLGQGGYEQYF,TGCGCCAGCAGCCTTGGACAGGGTGGATACGAGCAGTACTTC,-,TRBV4-1,TRBJ2-7,TRBD1
CASSRLTGNSNYEQYF,TGTGCCAGCAGTCGGTTGACAGGGAACAGTAACTACGAGCAGTACTTC,-,TRBV27,TRBJ2-7,TRBD1